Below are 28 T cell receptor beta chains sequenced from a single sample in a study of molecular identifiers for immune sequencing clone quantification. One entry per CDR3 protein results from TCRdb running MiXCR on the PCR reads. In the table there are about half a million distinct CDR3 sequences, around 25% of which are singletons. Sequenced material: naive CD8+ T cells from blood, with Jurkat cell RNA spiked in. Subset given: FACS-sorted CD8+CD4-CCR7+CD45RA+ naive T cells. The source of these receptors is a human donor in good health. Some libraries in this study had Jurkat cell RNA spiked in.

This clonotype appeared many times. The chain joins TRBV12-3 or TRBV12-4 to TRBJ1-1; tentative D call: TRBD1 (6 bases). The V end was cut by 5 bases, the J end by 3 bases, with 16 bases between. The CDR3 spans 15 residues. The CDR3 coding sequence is TGTGCCAGCAGTGCATATGGGGGCGGGGACACTGAAGCTTTCTTT. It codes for CASSAYGGGDTEAFF.

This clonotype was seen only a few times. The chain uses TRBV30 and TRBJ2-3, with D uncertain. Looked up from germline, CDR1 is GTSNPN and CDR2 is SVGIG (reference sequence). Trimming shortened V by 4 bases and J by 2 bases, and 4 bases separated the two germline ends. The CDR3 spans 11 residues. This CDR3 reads CAWKVTDTQYF. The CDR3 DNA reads TGTGCCTGGAAGGTCACAGATACGCAGTATTTT.

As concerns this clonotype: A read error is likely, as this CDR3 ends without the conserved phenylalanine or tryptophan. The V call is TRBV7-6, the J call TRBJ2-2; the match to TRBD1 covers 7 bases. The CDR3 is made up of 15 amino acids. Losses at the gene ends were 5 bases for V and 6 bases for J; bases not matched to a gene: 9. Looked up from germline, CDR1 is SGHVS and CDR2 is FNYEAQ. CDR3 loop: CASSPTGVGAGELFY. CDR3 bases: TGTGCCAGCAGCCCAACAGGGGTCGGGGCCGGGGAGCTGTTTTAT.

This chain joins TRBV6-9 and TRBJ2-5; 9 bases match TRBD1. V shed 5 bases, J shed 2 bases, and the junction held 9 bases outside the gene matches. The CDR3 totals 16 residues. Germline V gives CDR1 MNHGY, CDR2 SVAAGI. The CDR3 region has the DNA TGTGCCAGCAGTACAGGGGGACAGGGAAGGCAAGAGACCCAGTACTTC. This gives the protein CASSTGGQGRQETQYF.

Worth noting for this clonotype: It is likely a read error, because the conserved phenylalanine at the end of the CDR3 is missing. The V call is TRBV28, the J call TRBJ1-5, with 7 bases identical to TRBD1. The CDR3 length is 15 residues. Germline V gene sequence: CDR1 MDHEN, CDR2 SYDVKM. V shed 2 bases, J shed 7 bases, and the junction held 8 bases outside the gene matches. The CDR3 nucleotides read TGTGCCAGCAGTTTAATGACAGGGACAGCGCAGCCCCAGCATTCT. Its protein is CASSLMTGTAQPQHS.

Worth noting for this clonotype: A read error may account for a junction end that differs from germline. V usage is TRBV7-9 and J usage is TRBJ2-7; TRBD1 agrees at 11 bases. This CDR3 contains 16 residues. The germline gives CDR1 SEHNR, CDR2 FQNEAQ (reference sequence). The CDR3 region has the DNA TGTGCCAGCAGCTTATCGGGGACAGGGGGAGGCTACGAGGAGTACTTC. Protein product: CASSLSGTGGGYEEYF.

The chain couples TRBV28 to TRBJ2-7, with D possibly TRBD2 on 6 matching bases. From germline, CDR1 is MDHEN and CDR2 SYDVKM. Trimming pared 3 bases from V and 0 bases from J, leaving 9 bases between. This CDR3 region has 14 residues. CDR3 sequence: CASSFRESSYEQYF. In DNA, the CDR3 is TGTGCCAGCAGTTTTCGGGAGAGCTCCTACGAGCAGTACTTC.

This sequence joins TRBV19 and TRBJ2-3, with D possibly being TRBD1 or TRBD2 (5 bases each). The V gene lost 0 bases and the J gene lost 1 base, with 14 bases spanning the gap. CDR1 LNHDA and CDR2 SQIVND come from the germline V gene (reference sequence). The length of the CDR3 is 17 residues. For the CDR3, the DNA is TGTGCCAGTAGTATAGATTTGGGGACCCCTGGCACAGATACGCAGTATTTT. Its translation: CASSIDLGTPGTDTQYF.

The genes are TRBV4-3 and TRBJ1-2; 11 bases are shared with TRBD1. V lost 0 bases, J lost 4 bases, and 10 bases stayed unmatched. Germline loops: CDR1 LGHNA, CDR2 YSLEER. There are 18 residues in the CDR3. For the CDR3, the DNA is TGCGCCAGCAGCCAAGATCGGACAGGGGGCTTACTTATCTATGGCTACACCTTC. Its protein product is CASSQDRTGGLLIYGYTF.

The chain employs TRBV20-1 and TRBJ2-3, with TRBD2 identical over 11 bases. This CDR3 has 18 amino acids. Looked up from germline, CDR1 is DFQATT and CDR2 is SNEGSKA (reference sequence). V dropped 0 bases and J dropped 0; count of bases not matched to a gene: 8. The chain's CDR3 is CSARDWASGRISTDTQYF. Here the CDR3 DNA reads TGCAGTGCTAGAGATTGGGCTAGCGGGAGGATTAGCACAGATACGCAGTATTTT.

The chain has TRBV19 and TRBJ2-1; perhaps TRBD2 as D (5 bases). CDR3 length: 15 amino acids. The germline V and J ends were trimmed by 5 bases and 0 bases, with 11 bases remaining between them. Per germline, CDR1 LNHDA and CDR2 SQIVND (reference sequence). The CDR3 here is CASSAAGSSYNEQFF. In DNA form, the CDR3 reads TGTGCCAGTAGTGCGGCGGGCAGCTCCTACAATGAGCAGTTCTTC.

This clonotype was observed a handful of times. The CDR3 sequence: CASPVYYGTSGANTGELFF. The CDR3 bases are TGTGCCAGCCCAGTATATTACGGTACTAGCGGGGCGAACACCGGGGAGCTGTTTTTT. J is TRBJ2-2 and V is TRBV6-1; 10 nucleotides align to TRBD2. V was pared by 8 bases and J by 0 bases, with 15 bases of the junction left unmatched. CDR1 MNHNS and CDR2 SASEGT come from the germline V gene. This CDR3 is built from 19 residues.

Here the CDR3 reads CASRVAKNIQYF. In nucleotides, the CDR3 is TGTGCCAGCAGAGTAGCCAAAAACATTCAGTACTTC. This chain links TRBV2 with TRBJ2-4, with D unclear. The CDR3 length is 12 residues. V shed 6 bases and J shed 0 bases, with 3 bases lying between them. Germline V gene sequence: CDR1 SNHLY, CDR2 FYNNEI.

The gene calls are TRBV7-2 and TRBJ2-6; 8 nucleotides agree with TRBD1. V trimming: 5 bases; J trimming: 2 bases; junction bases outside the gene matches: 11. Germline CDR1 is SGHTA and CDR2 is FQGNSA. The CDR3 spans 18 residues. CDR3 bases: TGTGCCAGCAGCGACGGGACAGGCGATGCCCCTGGGGCCAACGTCCTGACTTTC. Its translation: CASSDGTGDAPGANVLTF.

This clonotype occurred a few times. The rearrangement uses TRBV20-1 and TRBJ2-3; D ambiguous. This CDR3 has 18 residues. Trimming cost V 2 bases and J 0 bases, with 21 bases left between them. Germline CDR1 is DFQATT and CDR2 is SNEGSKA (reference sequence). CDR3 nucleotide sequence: TGCAGTGCTAGACCCTATGCGACGCCTACTCCTAGCACAGATACGCAGTATTTT. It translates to CSARPYATPTPSTDTQYF.

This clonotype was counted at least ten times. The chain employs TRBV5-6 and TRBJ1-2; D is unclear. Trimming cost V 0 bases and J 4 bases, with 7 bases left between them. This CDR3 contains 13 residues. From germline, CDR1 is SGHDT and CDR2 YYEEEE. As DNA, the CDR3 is TGTGCCAGCAGCTTGGACGACGGCTATGGCTACACCTTC. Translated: CASSLDDGYGYTF.

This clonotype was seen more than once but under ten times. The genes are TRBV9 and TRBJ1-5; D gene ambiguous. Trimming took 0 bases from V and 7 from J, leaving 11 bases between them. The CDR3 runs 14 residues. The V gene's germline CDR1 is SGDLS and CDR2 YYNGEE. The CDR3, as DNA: TGTGCCAGCAGCGTAGGAGGTACGGGGCAGCCCCAGCATTTT. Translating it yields CASSVGGTGQPQHF.

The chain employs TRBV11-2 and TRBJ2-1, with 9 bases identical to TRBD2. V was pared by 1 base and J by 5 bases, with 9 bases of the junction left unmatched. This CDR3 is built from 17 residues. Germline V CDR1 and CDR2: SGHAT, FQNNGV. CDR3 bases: TGTGCCAGCAGCTTAGCTCCCCGGACTAGCGCTGACAATGAGCAGTTCTTC. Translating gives CASSLAPRTSADNEQFF.

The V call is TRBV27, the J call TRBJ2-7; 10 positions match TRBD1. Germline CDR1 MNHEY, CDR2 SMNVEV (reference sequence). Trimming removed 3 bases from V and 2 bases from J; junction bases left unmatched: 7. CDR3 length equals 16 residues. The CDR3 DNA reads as TGTGCCAGCAGTTTTGACGCTGGACAGGGGGCCTACGAGCAGTACTTC. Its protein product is CASSFDAGQGAYEQYF.

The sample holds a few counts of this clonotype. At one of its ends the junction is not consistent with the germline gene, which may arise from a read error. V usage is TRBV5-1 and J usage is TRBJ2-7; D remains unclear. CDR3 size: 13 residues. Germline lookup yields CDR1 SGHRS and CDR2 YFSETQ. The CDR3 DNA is TGTGCCAGCAGCTTTGGGGTAAACTACGAGCAGTACTTC. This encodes CASSFGVNYEQYF.

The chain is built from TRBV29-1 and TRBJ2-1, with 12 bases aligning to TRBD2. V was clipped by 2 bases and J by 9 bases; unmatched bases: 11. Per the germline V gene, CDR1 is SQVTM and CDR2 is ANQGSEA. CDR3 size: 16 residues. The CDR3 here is CSVERRLAGGGPEQFF. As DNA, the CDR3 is TGCAGCGTTGAACGGAGGCTAGCGGGAGGGGGCCCTGAGCAGTTCTTC.

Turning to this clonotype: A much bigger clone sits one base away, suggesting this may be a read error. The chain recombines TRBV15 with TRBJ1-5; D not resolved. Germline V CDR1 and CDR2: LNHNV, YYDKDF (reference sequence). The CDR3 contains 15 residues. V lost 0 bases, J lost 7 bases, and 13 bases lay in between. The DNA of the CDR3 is TGTGCCACCAGCAGAGATTGGCCTCCGGGGCAGCCCCAGCATTTT. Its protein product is CATSRDWPPGQPQHF.

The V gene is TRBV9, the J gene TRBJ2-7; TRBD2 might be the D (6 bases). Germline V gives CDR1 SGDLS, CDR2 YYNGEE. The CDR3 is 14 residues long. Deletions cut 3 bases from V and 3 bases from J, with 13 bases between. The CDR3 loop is CASSAPGLDYEQYF. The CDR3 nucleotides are TGTGCCAGCAGCGCCCCGGGACTTGACTACGAGCAGTACTTC.

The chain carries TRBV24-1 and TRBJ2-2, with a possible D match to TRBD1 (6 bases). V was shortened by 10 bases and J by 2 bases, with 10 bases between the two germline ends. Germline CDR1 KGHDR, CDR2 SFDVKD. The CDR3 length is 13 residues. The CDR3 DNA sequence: TGTGCCACGAGACAGGAAAACACCGGGGAGCTGTTTTTT. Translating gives CATRQENTGELFF.

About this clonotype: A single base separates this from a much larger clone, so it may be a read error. The CDR3 region is CASSHEWLAASYEQYF. CDR3 DNA: TGTGCCAGCAGCCATGAATGGCTAGCGGCGTCCTACGAGCAGTACTTC. This sequence joins TRBV4-2 and TRBJ2-7; TRBD2 agrees at 7 bases. The V gene's germline CDR1 is LGHNA and CDR2 YNFKEQ. The length of the CDR3 is 16 residues. V was clipped by 3 bases and J by 1 base; unmatched bases: 9.

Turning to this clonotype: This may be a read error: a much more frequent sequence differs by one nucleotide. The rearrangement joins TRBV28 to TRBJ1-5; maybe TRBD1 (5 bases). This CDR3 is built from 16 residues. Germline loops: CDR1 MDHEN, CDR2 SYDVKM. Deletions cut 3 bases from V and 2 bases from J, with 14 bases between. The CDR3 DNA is TGTGCCAGCAGTTTCATCCAGGGATATGGCAATCAGCCCCAGCATTTT. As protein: CASSFIQGYGNQPQHF.

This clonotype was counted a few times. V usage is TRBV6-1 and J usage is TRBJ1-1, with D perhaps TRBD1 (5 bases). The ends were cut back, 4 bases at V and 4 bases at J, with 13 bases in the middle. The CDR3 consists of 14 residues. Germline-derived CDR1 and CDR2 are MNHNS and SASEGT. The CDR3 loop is CASSVTKGTTEAFF. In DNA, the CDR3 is TGTGCCAGCAGTGTAACGAAGGGGACCACTGAAGCTTTCTTT.

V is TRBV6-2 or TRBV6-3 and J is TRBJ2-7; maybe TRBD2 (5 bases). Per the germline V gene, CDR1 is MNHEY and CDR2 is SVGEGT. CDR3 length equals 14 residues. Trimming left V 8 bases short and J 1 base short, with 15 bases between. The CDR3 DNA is TGTGCCAGCGAGGGCCTGGGAGTTTCCTACGAGCAGTACTTC. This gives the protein CASEGLGVSYEQYF.